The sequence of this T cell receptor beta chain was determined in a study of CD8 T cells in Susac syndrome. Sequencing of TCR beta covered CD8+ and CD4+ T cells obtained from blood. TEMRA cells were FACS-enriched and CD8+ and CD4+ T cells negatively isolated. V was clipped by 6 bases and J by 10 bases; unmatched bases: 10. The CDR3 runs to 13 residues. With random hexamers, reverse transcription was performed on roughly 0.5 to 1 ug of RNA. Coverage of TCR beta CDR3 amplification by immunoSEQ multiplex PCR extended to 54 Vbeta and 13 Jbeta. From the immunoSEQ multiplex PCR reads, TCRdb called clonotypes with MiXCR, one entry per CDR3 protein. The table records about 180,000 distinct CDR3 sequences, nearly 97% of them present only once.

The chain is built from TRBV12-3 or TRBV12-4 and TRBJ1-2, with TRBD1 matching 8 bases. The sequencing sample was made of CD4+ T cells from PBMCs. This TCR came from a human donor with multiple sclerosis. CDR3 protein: CASRTDGQGFYTF. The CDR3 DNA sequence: TGTGCCAGCAGGACAGACGGACAGGGTTTCTACACCTTC.